The 5 T cell receptor beta chains given below trace back to one sample, sequenced in a study of T cell responses to AZD1222 COVID-19 vaccine. TCRdb's copy holds only in-frame clones and misses some; the assay was immunoSEQ multiplex PCR. The sample yields 95,000 to 110,000 clones, roughly 87% seen once. The sample was peripheral blood, taken on day 0 of AZD1222 vaccination. The receptors originated from an adult in good health.

The chain carries TRBV9 and TRBJ1-4; D is perhaps TRBD1 (6 bases). This CDR3 is 13 amino acids long. V lost 2 bases and J 6 bases, leaving 8 bases between the germline ends. Germline lookup yields CDR1 SGDLS and CDR2 YYNGEE. Here the CDR3 reads CASSVTGDEKLFF. CDR3 DNA: TGTGCCAGCAGCGTGACAGGCGATGAAAAACTGTTTTTT.

V usage is TRBV2 and J usage is TRBJ2-3, with TRBD2 identical over 10 bases. In germline, CDR1 is SNHLY, CDR2 FYNNEI. Losses at the gene ends were 6 bases for V and 2 bases for J; bases not matched to a gene: 8. This CDR3 has 16 amino acids. The CDR3 nucleotides are TGTGCCAGCAGGCTCAGCGGGGGGGCCTCCACAGATACGCAGTATTTT. Its translation is CASRLSGGASTDTQYF.

This clone has only one observation. The chain uses TRBV28 and TRBJ1-2, with 8 nucleotides matching TRBD1. This CDR3 spans 17 amino acids. V lost 5 bases, J lost 3 bases, and 14 bases stayed unmatched. Germline V gene sequence: CDR1 MDHEN, CDR2 SYDVKM. In nucleotides, the CDR3 is TGTGCCAGCAGTCCACGGGACAGGCAGTTAGGCTACTATGGCTACACCTTC. Amino acids: CASSPRDRQLGYYGYTF.

The V and J genes are TRBV2 and TRBJ2-5; a possible D gene is TRBD1 (5 bases). CDR1 and CDR2 (germline): SNHLY, FYNNEI. V gave up 8 bases and J gave up 5 bases, with 9 bases separating them. The CDR3 covers 11 residues. In DNA form, the CDR3 reads TGTGCCAGCGGGGCCAAGGAGACCCAGTACTTC. Its protein is CASGAKETQYF.

This sequence joins TRBV19 and TRBJ2-1; 12 nucleotides line up with TRBD2. J lost 0 bases, V lost 5 bases, and 2 bases had no gene match. Germline loops: CDR1 LNHDA, CDR2 SQIVND (reference sequence). CDR3 size: 16 residues. CDR3 bases: TGTGCCAGTAGTTCTAGCGGGGGGGCCTCCTACAATGAGCAGTTCTTC. Its protein product is CASSSSGGASYNEQFF.